Below, 28 T cell receptor beta chains from the same sample are listed, as sequenced in a study of response to subunit inactivated influenza vaccine. TCRdb recomputed calls from the RT-PCR reads with MiXCR, one row per CDR3 protein. The repertoire has about 700,000 distinct CDR3 sequences, approximately 15% of them found once; the top ten carry 6.5% to 8.5%. The sample consisted of PBMCs from blood, taken approximately 15 days before vaccination. The receptor source for this set is a man between 45 and 60 years old who received an inactivated influenza vaccine.

The CDR3 bases are TGTGCCTGGAGGTTTAGGGGAAGCACTGAAGCTTTCTTT. It yields the protein CAWRFRGSTEAFF. The chain couples TRBV30 to TRBJ1-1; the D gene is possibly TRBD1 (5 bases). The CDR3 totals 13 residues. V was shortened by 3 bases and J by 4 bases, with 12 bases between the two germline ends. The germline CDR1 and CDR2 sequences are GTSNPN and SVGIG (reference sequence).

J is TRBJ2-1 and V is TRBV20-1; D is undetermined. Trimming took off 2 bases at V and 4 bases at J, with 18 bases between the two ends. Per germline, CDR1 DFQATT and CDR2 SNEGSKA (reference sequence). CDR3 length: 16 residues. The CDR3 DNA sequence: TGCAGTGCTAGACCTCGACATCCTACCCGATACAATGAGCAGTTCTTC. Its translation is CSARPRHPTRYNEQFF.

The chain combines TRBV4-3 with TRBJ1-6; maybe TRBD1 (5 bases). This CDR3 is 16 amino acids long. V was pared by 4 bases and J by 7 bases, with 17 bases between. Per the germline V gene, CDR1 is LGHNA and CDR2 is YSLEER. The CDR3 reads CASSRNEGFLNSPLHF. The CDR3 nucleotides read TGCGCCAGCAGCCGGAATGAGGGGTTCCTGAATTCACCCCTCCACTTT.

V and J are TRBV19 and TRBJ2-5; a weak D match, TRBD1 (6 bases). Germline loops: CDR1 LNHDA, CDR2 SQIVND (reference sequence). This CDR3 region has 15 residues. The ends were cut back, 4 bases at V and 2 bases at J, with 14 bases in the middle. The CDR3 is CASSTRQALQETQYF. The CDR3 region has the DNA TGTGCCAGTAGTACCCGACAGGCACTGCAAGAGACCCAGTACTTC.

This rearrangement joins TRBV7-9 to TRBJ1-1; TRBD1 aligns across 7 bases. This CDR3 is 16 amino acids long. J lost 4 bases, V lost 6 bases, and 14 bases had no gene match. The germline gives CDR1 SEHNR, CDR2 FQNEAQ (reference sequence). The CDR3 DNA reads as TGTGCCAGCAGGCAGGCGGTCAGGGGGGTCCCCACTGAAGCTTTCTTT. Translating gives CASRQAVRGVPTEAFF.

This clonotype was detected a few times. The chain joins TRBV29-1 to TRBJ1-4; D unresolved. Trimming pared 4 bases from V and 7 bases from J, leaving 13 bases between. CDR1 and CDR2 (germline): SQVTM, ANQGSEA. This CDR3 region has 13 residues. In nucleotides, the CDR3 is TGCAGCGTTGCCGGGCGGGCGGGTGAAAAACTGTTTTTT. It specifies CSVAGRAGEKLFF.

This clonotype was seen more than once but under ten times. The chain couples TRBV29-1 to TRBJ1-3, with D maybe TRBD1 (6 bases). The V gene's germline CDR1 is SQVTM and CDR2 ANQGSEA. Deletions cut 0 bases from V and 3 bases from J, with 18 bases between. The CDR3 is 17 residues long. The CDR3 spells CSVEDGGGPQDGNTIYF. In DNA, the CDR3 is TGCAGCGTTGAAGATGGGGGGGGGCCGCAAGATGGAAACACCATATATTTT.

The chain links TRBV6-6 to TRBJ1-2; unclear D gene. The CDR3 extends over 13 amino acids. The germline CDR1 and CDR2 sequences are MNHNY and SVGAGI (reference sequence). With 0 bases removed from V and 6 bases from J, the gap between germline ends came to 8 bases. The CDR3 nucleotides read TGTGCCAGCAGTTACTCTGGTGAGAATGGCTACACCTTC. It is translated as CASSYSGENGYTF.

The chain recombines TRBV20-1 with TRBJ2-7; 8 bases match TRBD2. The CDR3 contains 13 residues. In germline, CDR1 is DFQATT, CDR2 SNEGSKA (reference sequence). Losses at the gene ends were 8 bases for V and 3 bases for J; bases not matched to a gene: 9. The CDR3, as DNA: TGCAGTATCCAGAGCCTAGCGGGCTACGAGCAGTACTTC. Its protein product is CSIQSLAGYEQYF.

This clonotype was found a few times. The chain recombines TRBV27 with TRBJ1-1; 8 bases line up with TRBD1. Per germline, CDR1 MNHEY and CDR2 SMNVEV (reference sequence). J lost 4 bases, V lost 5 bases, and 12 bases had no gene match. This CDR3 spans 16 amino acids. CDR3: CASSTKDRAGATEAFF. CDR3 in DNA: TGTGCCAGCAGTACCAAGGACAGGGCGGGGGCCACTGAAGCTTTCTTT.

In this sample, this clonotype turned up a few times. The rearrangement uses TRBV4-3 and TRBJ2-1, with 9 bases matching TRBD2. This CDR3 contains 18 residues. Trimming at V came to 1 base and at J to 16 bases, leaving 23 bases not matched to a gene. Germline CDR1 reads LGHNA; CDR2 reads YSLEER. CDR3 loop: CASSQAPSGTRVGGRRFF. Written as DNA, the CDR3 is TGCGCCAGCAGCCAAGCTCCTAGCGGGACGAGGGTTGGGGGGCGGCGCTTCTTC.

This clonotype was seen at least ten times. This sequence joins TRBV25-1 and TRBJ2-1; D gene ambiguous. This CDR3 spans 12 amino acids. V was cut by 4 bases and J by 3 bases, with 4 bases left in between. Germline values: CDR1 MGHDK, CDR2 SYGVNS. CDR3 sequence reads: CASSALYNEQFF. CDR3 nucleotides: TGTGCCAGCAGTGCCCTCTACAATGAGCAGTTCTTC.

This chain joins TRBV4-3 and TRBJ2-3; D gene unclear. V lost 0 bases to trimming and J lost 5 bases, with 6 bases between them. The CDR3 has 13 residues. The V gene's germline CDR1 is LGHNA and CDR2 YSLEER. The CDR3 region is CASSQDFVDTQYF. Written as DNA, the CDR3 is TGCGCCAGCAGCCAAGATTTCGTAGATACGCAGTATTTT.

The chain recombines TRBV15 with TRBJ2-2; 14 nucleotides align to TRBD2. Germline CDR1 LNHNV, CDR2 YYDKDF (reference sequence). The CDR3 runs to 20 residues. Trimming cost V 6 bases and J 4 bases; bases outside gene matches: 16. The CDR3 nucleotides are TGTGCCACCAGTAACTTAGGACTAGCGGGAGGCAATGGAAGCACCGGGGAGCTGTTTTTT. This gives the protein CATSNLGLAGGNGSTGELFF.

The chain has TRBV29-1 and TRBJ2-3, with D perhaps matching TRBD2 (5 bases). CDR3 length: 11 residues. V was shortened by 8 bases and J by 5 bases, with 11 bases between the two germline ends. Germline V gives CDR1 SQVTM, CDR2 ANQGSEA. DNA of the CDR3: TGCAGCTCCTTGAGCGGAGATACGCAGTATTTT. Translated: CSSLSGDTQYF.

This clonotype was picked up a small number of times. The chain has TRBV5-1 and TRBJ2-3; 11 bases are shared with TRBD2. With V trimmed by 2 bases and J by 0 bases, 8 bases remained unmatched. Germline lookup yields CDR1 SGHRS and CDR2 YFSETQ. The CDR3 is made up of 18 amino acids. The CDR3 is CASSFMGLAGGSTDTQYF. CDR3 sequence (DNA): TGCGCCAGCAGCTTCATGGGCCTAGCGGGGGGCAGCACAGATACGCAGTATTTT.

The V and J genes are TRBV14 and TRBJ2-5; the D gene could be TRBD1 or TRBD2 (5 bases each). V was shortened by 1 base and J by 1 base, with 13 bases between the two germline ends. The germline gives CDR1 SGHDN, CDR2 FVKESK. The length of the CDR3 is 16 residues. CDR3 amino acids: CASSQGRLGPQETQYF. CDR3 nucleotide sequence: TGTGCCAGCAGCCAAGGGAGGTTGGGGCCCCAAGAGACCCAGTACTTC.

The chain couples TRBV4-1 to TRBJ2-7; 10 bases line up with TRBD2. The CDR3 has 16 amino acids. V lost 4 bases, J lost 0 bases, and 6 bases stayed unmatched. Germline CDR1 reads MGHRA; CDR2 reads YSYEKL. The CDR3 protein is CASSPLRTSGSYEQYF. For the CDR3, the DNA is TGCGCCAGCAGCCCGTTACGGACTAGCGGCTCCTACGAGCAGTACTTC.

This clonotype was observed a few times. The gene calls are TRBV7-2 and TRBJ1-6; D possibly corresponds to TRBD1 (6 bases). CDR1 is SGHTA and CDR2 is FQGNSA in the germline V gene. This CDR3 contains 16 residues. V lost 4 bases, J lost 5 bases, and 15 bases lay in between. CDR3 loop: CASSSQTGMNNSPLHF. Written as DNA, the CDR3 is TGTGCCAGCAGCTCCCAAACAGGGATGAATAATTCACCCCTCCACTTT.

This clonotype was picked up many times. The chain carries TRBV29-1 and TRBJ1-1; D call uncertain. Germline V CDR1 and CDR2: SQVTM, ANQGSEA. With 2 bases removed from V and 8 bases from J, the gap between germline ends came to 3 bases. The CDR3 has 9 residues. The CDR3 DNA follows: TGCAGCGTTGAACGCGAAGCTTTCTTT. Translation: CSVEREAFF.

This clonotype has a handful of counts. The chain links TRBV7-8 to TRBJ2-5; D possibly corresponds to TRBD1 (5 bases). Trimming took 1 base from V and 3 from J, leaving 9 bases between them. Germline loops: CDR1 SGHVS, CDR2 FQNEAQ. This CDR3 is 14 amino acids long. The CDR3 here is CASSLVATEETQYF. In DNA form, the CDR3 reads TGTGCCAGCAGCTTAGTCGCGACAGAAGAGACCCAGTACTTC.

The V call is TRBV21-1, the J call TRBJ2-7; the table's D call TRBD1 went unverified against the DNA. TRBV21-1 is assigned pseudogene status. The CDR3 covers 17 residues. The CDR3 sequence: CASRPGVRTGEAYEQYF. CDR3 nucleotides: TGTGCCAGCAGACCAGGCGTTAGGACAGGGGAGGCCTACGAGCAGTACTTC.

This clonotype showed up many times. The V gene is TRBV12-3 or TRBV12-4, the J gene TRBJ2-2, with 10 nucleotides matching TRBD1. This CDR3 comprises 17 residues. With V trimmed by 7 bases and J by 3 bases, 11 bases remained unmatched. CDR3 amino acids: CASTPLMGQGHTGELFF. CDR3 in DNA: TGTGCCAGCACCCCTTTAATGGGACAGGGGCACACCGGGGAGCTGTTTTTT.

The sample holds a few counts of this clonotype. This chain uses TRBV7-9 with TRBJ1-1; D not certain. This CDR3 region has 12 residues. Looked up from germline, CDR1 is SEHNR and CDR2 is FQNEAQ (reference sequence). V gave up 2 bases and J gave up 10 bases, with 11 bases separating them. CDR3 region: CASSLSPPGAFF. The CDR3 region has the DNA TGTGCCAGCAGCTTAAGTCCCCCCGGAGCTTTCTTT.

This clonotype has a count of ten or more. The V gene is TRBV7-6, the J gene TRBJ2-3; D gene ambiguous. CDR3 size: 12 residues. Germline CDR1 SGHVS, CDR2 FNYEAQ. The V and J ends lost 5 bases and 4 bases respectively, with 7 bases between them. The CDR3 nucleotides are TGTGCCAGCAGCCGTCCAGCAGATACGCAGTATTTT. Protein: CASSRPADTQYF.

This CDR3 is CASSQGPGGSNIQYF. CDR3 sequence (DNA): TGTGCCAGCAGCCAAGGGCCAGGGGGCTCGAACATTCAGTACTTC. The chain employs TRBV3-1 and TRBJ2-4, with 8 positions matching TRBD1. The V and J ends lost 1 base and 7 bases, in that order; junction bases with no gene match: 6. The CDR3 length is 15 residues. Germline CDR1 and CDR2: LGHDT and YNNKEL (reference sequence).

This rearrangement joins TRBV21-1 to TRBJ2-5. TRBV21-1 is shown as a pseudogene. The CDR3 extends over 16 amino acids. CDR3 sequence reads: CASSLKFAEPQETQYF. The DNA for the CDR3 is TGTGCCAGCAGCCTAAAGTTTGCAGAACCCCAAGAGACCCAGTACTTC.

Many counts were recorded for this clonotype. The chain couples TRBV12-3 or TRBV12-4 to TRBJ2-5, with D tentatively TRBD2 (5 bases). The V and J ends lost 2 bases and 2 bases respectively, with 9 bases between them. The CDR3 has 14 amino acids. The CDR3 coding sequence is TGTGCCAGCAGTTTAAGGGAGAGACAAGAGACCCAGTACTTC. Translating it yields CASSLRERQETQYF.